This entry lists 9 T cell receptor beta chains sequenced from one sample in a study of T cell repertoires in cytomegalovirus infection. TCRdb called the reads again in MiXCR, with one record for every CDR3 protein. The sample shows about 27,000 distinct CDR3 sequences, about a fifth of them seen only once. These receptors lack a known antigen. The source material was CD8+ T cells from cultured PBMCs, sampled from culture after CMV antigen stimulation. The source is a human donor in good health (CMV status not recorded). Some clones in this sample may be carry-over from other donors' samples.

The CDR3 loop is CASSTGTSGYEQYF. The CDR3 DNA reads as TGTGCCAGCAGTACCGGGACTAGCGGCTACGAGCAGTACTTC. The chain has TRBV12-3 or TRBV12-4 and TRBJ2-7; 11 nucleotides match TRBD2. The CDR3 extends over 14 amino acids. The V gene end was trimmed by 5 bases and the J gene end by 3 bases; junction bases not matched to a gene: 3.

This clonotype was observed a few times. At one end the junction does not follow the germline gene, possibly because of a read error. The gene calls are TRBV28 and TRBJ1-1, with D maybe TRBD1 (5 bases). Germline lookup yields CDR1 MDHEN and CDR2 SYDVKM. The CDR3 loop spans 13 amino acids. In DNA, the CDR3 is TGTGCCAGTAGTTATCTAGGGGACACTGAAGCTTTCTTT. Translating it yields CASSYLGDTEAFF.

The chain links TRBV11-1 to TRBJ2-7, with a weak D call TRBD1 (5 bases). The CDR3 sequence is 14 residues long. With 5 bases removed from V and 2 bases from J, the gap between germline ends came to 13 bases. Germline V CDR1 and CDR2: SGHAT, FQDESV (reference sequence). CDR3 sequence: CASSQDSLTYEQYF. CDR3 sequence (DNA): TGTGCCAGCAGCCAAGACAGTCTGACCTACGAGCAGTACTTC. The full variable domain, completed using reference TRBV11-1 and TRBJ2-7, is EAEVAQSPRYKITEKSQAVAFWCDPISGHATLYWYRQILGQGPELLVQFQDESVVDDSQLPKDRFSAERLKGVDSTLKIQPAELGDSAMYLCASSQDSLTYEQYFGPGTRLTVT.

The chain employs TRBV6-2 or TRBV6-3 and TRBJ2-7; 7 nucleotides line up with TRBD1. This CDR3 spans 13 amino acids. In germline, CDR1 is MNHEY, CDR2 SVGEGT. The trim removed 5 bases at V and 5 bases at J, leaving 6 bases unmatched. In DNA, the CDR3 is TGTGCCAGCAGTGCACAGGGGTGGAACGAGCAGTACTTC. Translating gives CASSAQGWNEQYF.

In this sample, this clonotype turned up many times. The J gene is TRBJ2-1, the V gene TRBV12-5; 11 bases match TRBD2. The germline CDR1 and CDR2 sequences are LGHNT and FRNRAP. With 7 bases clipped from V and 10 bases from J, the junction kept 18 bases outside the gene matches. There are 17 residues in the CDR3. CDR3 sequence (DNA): TGTGCTAGTGTCCTCCTCCTTAGCGGGGGGGCCTCTTCCGAGCAGTTCTTC. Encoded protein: CASVLLLSGGASSEQFF.

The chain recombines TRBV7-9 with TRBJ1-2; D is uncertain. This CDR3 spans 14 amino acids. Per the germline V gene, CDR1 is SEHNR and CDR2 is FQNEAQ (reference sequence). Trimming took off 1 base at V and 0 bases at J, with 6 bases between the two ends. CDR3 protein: CASSLVASNYGYTF. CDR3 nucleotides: TGTGCCAGCAGCTTAGTTGCATCTAACTATGGCTACACCTTC. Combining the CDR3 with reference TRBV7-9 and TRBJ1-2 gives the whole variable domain DTGVSQNPRHKITKRGQNVTFRCDPISEHNRLYWYRQTLGQGPEFLTYFQNEAQLEKSRLLSDRFSAERPKGSFSTLEIQRTEQGDSAMYLCASSLVASNYGYTFGSGTRLTVV.

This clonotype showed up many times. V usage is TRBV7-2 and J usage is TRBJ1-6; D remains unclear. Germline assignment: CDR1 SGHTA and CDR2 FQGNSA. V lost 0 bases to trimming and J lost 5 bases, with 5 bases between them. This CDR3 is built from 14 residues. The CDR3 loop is CASSLAGNNSPLHF. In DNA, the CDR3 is TGTGCCAGCAGCTTAGCGGGTAATAATTCACCCCTCCACTTT.

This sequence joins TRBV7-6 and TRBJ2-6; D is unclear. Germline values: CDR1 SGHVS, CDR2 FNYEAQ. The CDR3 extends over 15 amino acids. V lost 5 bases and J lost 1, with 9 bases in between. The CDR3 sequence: CASSLRASGANVLTF. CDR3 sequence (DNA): TGTGCCAGCAGCCTCCGGGCGTCTGGGGCCAACGTCCTGACTTTC.

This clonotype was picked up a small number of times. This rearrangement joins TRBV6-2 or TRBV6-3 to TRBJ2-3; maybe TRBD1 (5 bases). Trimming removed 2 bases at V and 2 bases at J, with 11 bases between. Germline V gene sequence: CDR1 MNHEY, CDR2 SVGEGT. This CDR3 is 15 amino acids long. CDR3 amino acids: CASSYQRQPTDTQYF. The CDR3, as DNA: TGTGCCAGCAGTTACCAAAGACAGCCCACAGATACGCAGTATTTT.